This note documents a single T cell receptor beta chain sequence. A multiplex PCR was run with 60 Vbeta primers and 13 Jbeta primers. The method was immunoSEQ multiplex PCR; TCRdb's version includes in-frame clones alone and lacks a portion of them. This table has some 130,000 clones, 74% appearing once. These data belong to a study of cytomegalovirus exposure and HLA in healthy donors. The CDR3 is 13 amino acids. The germline V and J ends were trimmed by 6 bases and 7 bases, with 13 bases remaining between them. Germline-derived CDR1 and CDR2 are MNHNS and SASEGT. Sequencing was performed on PBMCs. The gene calls are TRBV6-1 and TRBJ1-5; no definite D call. The receptor was derived from a woman aged 50 to 60 in good health and CMV-seropositive. Here the CDR3 DNA reads TGTGCCAGCAGCGATCCCCGTGGCCAGCCCCAGCATTTT. As protein: CASSDPRGQPQHF.